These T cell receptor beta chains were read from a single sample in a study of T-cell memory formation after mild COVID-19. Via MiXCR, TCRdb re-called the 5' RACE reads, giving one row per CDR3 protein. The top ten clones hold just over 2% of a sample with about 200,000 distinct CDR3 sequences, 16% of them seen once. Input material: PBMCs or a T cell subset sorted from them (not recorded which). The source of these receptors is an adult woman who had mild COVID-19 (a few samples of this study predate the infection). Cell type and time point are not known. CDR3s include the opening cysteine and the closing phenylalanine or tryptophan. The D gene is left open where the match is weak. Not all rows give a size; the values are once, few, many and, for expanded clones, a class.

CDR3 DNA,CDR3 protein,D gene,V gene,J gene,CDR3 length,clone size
TGTGCCAGCAGCTTAGTACTAGCGGGGGAAGATACGCAGTATTTT,CASSLVLAGEDTQYF,TRBD2,TRBV11-2,TRBJ2-3,15,.
TGTGCCAGCAGCTCGGGGACAGGGAATTCACCCCTCCACTTT,CASSSGTGNSPLHF,TRBD1,TRBV7-8,TRBJ1-6,14,many
TGCAGTGCTAGAGATCCGGGGCTCCAAGAGACCCAGTACTTC,CSARDPGLQETQYF,.,TRBV20-1,TRBJ2-5,14,.
TGTGCCAGCAGCTGGAGGACTAGCGGGGATACGCAGTATTTT,CASSWRTSGDTQYF,TRBD2,TRBV5-8,TRBJ2-3,14,few
TGTGCCAGTAGTATAGATCTTCTACACTCGGGACAGGGGACTGTTCGATTCTTC,CASSIDLLHSGQGTVRFF,TRBD1,TRBV19,TRBJ2-1,18,.
TGTGCCAGCAGCCTAGTTACATCCAATCAGCCCCAGCATTTT,CASSLVTSNQPQHF,.,TRBV7-2,TRBJ1-5,14,.
TGTGCCAGCAGCTTGGGCGGGAGCCCCTCCTACAATGAGCAGTTCTTC,CASSLGGSPSYNEQFF,TRBD2,TRBV7-2,TRBJ2-1,16,.
TGTGCCAGCAGTCCCACTGTCGGGACTAGCTACGAGCAGTACTTC,CASSPTVGTSYEQYF,TRBD2,TRBV12-3/TRBV12-4,TRBJ2-7,15,few
TGCAGCGTTTCTTACCTAGGGGCATCCTACGAGCAGTACTTC,CSVSYLGASYEQYF,.,TRBV29-1,TRBJ2-7,14,few
TGCGCCAGCCATGCACAGAGGTACGAGCAGTACTTC,CASHAQRYEQYF,.,TRBV4-3,TRBJ2-7,12,.
TGTGCCAGCAGCCCCACCCAGGGGGGCTACAATGAGCAGTTCTTC,CASSPTQGGYNEQFF,.,TRBV5-4,TRBJ2-1,15,few
TGCAGTGCTAGTGGGTCTTGGGGCAAAAACATTCAGTACTTC,CSASGSWGKNIQYF,.,TRBV20-1,TRBJ2-4,14,few
TGCAGTGCTAGTCTGGGGAGTGAGCAGTTCTTC,CSASLGSEQFF,.,TRBV20-1,TRBJ2-1,11,.
TGCGCCAGCAGCTTGGAGGGACAGCAAATCACAGATACGCAGTATTTT,CASSLEGQQITDTQYF,TRBD1,TRBV5-1,TRBJ2-3,16,few
TGCGCCAGCAGAGTCGGGAGCAGGGAGACCCAGTACTTC,CASRVGSRETQYF,.,TRBV10-2,TRBJ2-5,13,few
TGTGCCAGCAGCTTAGGTATAAGGGGGGAAACCTACAATGAGCAGTTCTTC,CASSLGIRGETYNEQFF,.,TRBV7-6,TRBJ2-1,17,.
TGCGCCAGCAGCCAATCCGGAGCGGGAGGGTCTCGGGAGCAGTACTTC,CASSQSGAGGSREQYF,TRBD2,TRBV4-3,TRBJ2-7,16,.
TGTGCCAGCAGCCGACCTCTAGCGGGGGACACAGATACGCAGTATTTT,CASSRPLAGDTDTQYF,TRBD2,TRBV7-2,TRBJ2-3,16,.
TGCGCCAGCAGCTTGGGGGGTGTGAGCGGGAGGATCTACAATGAGCAGTTCTTC,CASSLGGVSGRIYNEQFF,TRBD2,TRBV5-1,TRBJ2-1,18,.
TGTGCCAGCTCGTACGCCGGGGGCTACGAGCAGTACTTC,CASSYAGGYEQYF,.,TRBV18,TRBJ2-7,13,few
TGCGCCAGCAGCTTGGAGACAGTTATTACTGAAGCTTTCTTT,CASSLETVITEAFF,.,TRBV5-1,TRBJ1-1,14,.
TGTGCCAGTAGTTCTCCCTCCGCTTCTAACTATGGCTACACCTTC,CASSSPSASNYGYTF,.,TRBV19,TRBJ1-2,15,few
TGCAGCGTTGGGCGGGGTCACGAGCAGTACTTC,CSVGRGHEQYF,.,TRBV29-1,TRBJ2-7,11,.
TGTGCCAGCAGCTTAGCCGACCTTCGAGGGGAGCAGTTCTTC,CASSLADLRGEQFF,.,TRBV7-8,TRBJ2-1,14,.
TGCAGTGCTAGATACCCTTACAAGAGCTCCTACGAGCAGTACTTC,CSARYPYKSSYEQYF,.,TRBV20-1,TRBJ2-7,15,.
TGTGCCAGCAGCCAAAAGGGCACTGGGGCCAACGTCCTGACTTTC,CASSQKGTGANVLTF,.,TRBV4-2,TRBJ2-6,15,few
TGTGCCAGCAGCCTACGACGGACAGGGGGCCGCCAAGAGACCCAGTACTTC,CASSLRRTGGRQETQYF,TRBD1,TRBV7-6,TRBJ2-5,17,.
TGTGCCAGCGGACGGGACAGGGGTGCATCGTCCTATGGCTACACCTTC,CASGRDRGASSYGYTF,TRBD1,TRBV28,TRBJ1-2,16,.
TGCAGCGTGTCCGGGACTAGCGGCACAGATACGCAGTATTTT,CSVSGTSGTDTQYF,TRBD2,TRBV29-1,TRBJ2-3,14,many
TGTGCCAGCAGTTACAAGGGGCAAACAGTGAATGAGCAGTTCTTC,CASSYKGQTVNEQFF,.,TRBV6-2/TRBV6-3,TRBJ2-1,15,few
TGTGCCAGCAGCGCTGCTTCAAAGAGGTCCAGCGACGGTACGCAGTATTTT,CASSAASKRSSDGTQYF,.,TRBV7-2,TRBJ2-3,17,.
TGTGCCACCAGTGATGTGGGGTACCAAGAGACCCAGTACTTC,CATSDVGYQETQYF,.,TRBV24-1,TRBJ2-5,14,few
TGTGCCAGCTCACCCCCGAATACCTACAGGGGACGCTACGAGCAGTACTTC,CASSPPNTYRGRYEQYF,TRBD1,TRBV18,TRBJ2-7,17,few
TGCGCCAGCAGCCAACAACAGGGGAAGGGTCACAATGAGCAGTTCTTC,CASSQQQGKGHNEQFF,TRBD1,TRBV4-1,TRBJ2-1,16,many
TGCAGTGCTAGACCTCCCCCCGGGCAGGGGAACACTGAAGCTTTCTTT,CSARPPPGQGNTEAFF,.,TRBV20-1,TRBJ1-1,16,.
TGTGCCAGCAGTGGAACAGGCCTGAACACTGAAGCTTTCTTT,CASSGTGLNTEAFF,.,TRBV2,TRBJ1-1,14,few
TGTGCCAGCAGCTTCGGACAGGGCGGGATGAACACTGAAGCTTTCTTT,CASSFGQGGMNTEAFF,TRBD1,TRBV7-2,TRBJ1-1,16,few
TGTGCCAGCAGCTTAGTCCCGCAGGGCTACGAGCAGTACTTC,CASSLVPQGYEQYF,.,TRBV7-2,TRBJ2-7,14,few
TGTGCCTGGAGAAGGGCGGCGAACACCGGGGAGCTGTTTTTT,CAWRRAANTGELFF,.,TRBV30,TRBJ2-2,14,.
TGCAGTGCTGGCATAGCGGGAGGCTACCAAGAGACCCAGTACTTC,CSAGIAGGYQETQYF,TRBD2,TRBV20-1,TRBJ2-5,15,.
TGCAGTGCTAGAGTCGGCGGGGGGCTTGGACAGTACTTC,CSARVGGGLGQYF,TRBD2,TRBV20-1,TRBJ2-7,13,few
TGTGCCATCAGTGAGTTGTCTGGCAGATCGCAGTACTTC,CAISELSGRSQYF,.,TRBV10-3,TRBJ2-7,13,.
TGCGCCAGCAGCCAAGATAGGGGGACAGGGGTCACCGGGGAGCTGTTTTTT,CASSQDRGTGVTGELFF,TRBD1,TRBV4-1,TRBJ2-2,17,.
TGTGCCACCAGTGATTACCTAGGGGGGACCACAGATACGCAGTATTTT,CATSDYLGGTTDTQYF,.,TRBV24-1,TRBJ2-3,16,once
TGTGCCATCAACGGACTAGCGGGAGGCTACGAGCAGTACTTC,CAINGLAGGYEQYF,TRBD2,TRBV10-3,TRBJ2-7,14,.
TGTGCCATCAGTTTCGGGCCCTATGGCTACACCTTC,CAISFGPYGYTF,.,TRBV10-3,TRBJ1-2,12,few
TGTGCCAGCAGTTTGGGGCGGGGGGGCCAAGATACGCAGTATTTT,CASSLGRGGQDTQYF,TRBD2,TRBV12-3/TRBV12-4,TRBJ2-3,15,few
TGTGCCAGCAGTCTCCCCGCAGGGCGTTTCAGGTACTTC,CASSLPAGRFRYF,.,TRBV12-3/TRBV12-4,TRBJ2-7,13,.
TGTGCCATCAGTGAGCCCGCGTTGAACACCATATATTTT,CAISEPALNTIYF,.,TRBV10-3,TRBJ1-3,13,few
TGCGCCAGCAGCCAGGACAGGGGCTTGTCGACCCAGTACTTC,CASSQDRGLSTQYF,TRBD1,TRBV5-1,TRBJ2-5,14,few
TGTGCCAGCAGCCGGCGCGGGGGGGCAACCTACGAGCAGTACTTC,CASSRRGGATYEQYF,TRBD2,TRBV7-3,TRBJ2-7,15,few